Presented here are 7 T cell receptor beta chains from one specimen sequenced in a study of blood T cell repertoires in COVID-19. Some clones are missing from TCRdb's copy, which holds only in-frame ones; the method was immunoSEQ multiplex PCR. The sample has 250,000 to 300,000 clones, roughly 90% seen once. Sequenced input: PBMCs or T cells enriched from blood (not recorded which). These receptors were obtained from a woman aged 55-70 years who had recovered from COVID-19.

The rearrangement joins TRBV29-1 to TRBJ1-2; TRBD1 aligns across 7 bases. Trimming at V came to 8 bases and at J to 2 bases, leaving 14 bases not matched to a gene. This CDR3 has 15 amino acids. Germline CDR1 reads SQVTM; CDR2 reads ANQGSEA. In DNA, the CDR3 is TGCAGCACCGGAAACATAGACAGGGACAACTATGGCTACACCTTC. Its translation is CSTGNIDRDNYGYTF.

This rearrangement joins TRBV11-2 to TRBJ1-1; D is unresolved. This CDR3 is 14 amino acids long. CDR1 is SGHAT and CDR2 is FQNNGV in the germline V gene. Trimming removed 0 bases from V and 8 bases from J, with 13 bases in between. The CDR3 here is CASSLDVAGREAFF. Here the CDR3 DNA reads TGTGCCAGCAGCTTAGATGTTGCGGGAAGGGAAGCTTTCTTT.

This rearrangement joins TRBV10-1 to TRBJ2-4; perhaps TRBD2 as D (5 bases). The CDR3 covers 13 residues. Deletions cut 6 bases from V and 8 bases from J, with 14 bases between. Per the germline V gene, CDR1 is WNHNN and CDR2 is SYGVQD (reference sequence). The CDR3 reads CASSPGVGDIQYF. The CDR3 nucleotides read TGCGCCAGCAGCCCTGGGGTGGGAGACATTCAGTACTTC.

The chain uses TRBV5-1 and TRBJ2-5; 7 bases are shared with TRBD1. Germline V gene data show CDR1 as SGHRS and CDR2 as YFSETQ. The CDR3 has 14 residues. V shed 9 bases and J 3 bases; nucleotides not matched to a gene: 11. The CDR3 protein is CATSKQGFEETQYF. For the CDR3, the DNA is TGCGCCACCTCAAAACAGGGGTTTGAAGAGACCCAGTACTTC. The full variable domain, rest sourced from reference TRBV5-1 and TRBJ2-5, is KAGVTQTPRYLIKTRGQQVTLSCSPISGHRSVSWYQQTPGQGLQFLFEYFSETQRNKGNFPGRFSGRQFSNSRSEMNVSTLELGDSALYLCATSKQGFEETQYFGPGTRLLVL.

The chain recombines TRBV27 with TRBJ1-6; 9 bases fit TRBD1. V gave up 10 bases and J gave up 9 bases; unmatched junction bases: 19. The length of the CDR3 is 17 residues. From germline, CDR1 is MNHEY and CDR2 SMNVEV (reference sequence). The CDR3, as DNA: TGTGCCACCAAGGAAAGCTACAGGGGGCGTTGGGGTTCACCCCTCCACTTT. Its translation is CATKESYRGRWGSPLHF.

The gene calls are TRBV11-2 and TRBJ1-2; 9 bases fit TRBD1. The length of the CDR3 is 14 residues. Germline V CDR1 and CDR2: SGHAT, FQNNGV. V shed 1 base, J shed 8 bases, and the junction held 5 bases outside the gene matches. CDR3 nucleotides: TGTGCCAGCAGCTTAGGACAGGGGGTTTACGGCTACACCTTC. It codes for CASSLGQGVYGYTF.

The chain couples TRBV9 to TRBJ2-2, with 7 bases matching TRBD2. The germline V gene has CDR1 SGDLS and CDR2 YYNGEE. Trimming at V came to 0 bases and at J to 4 bases, leaving 3 bases not matched to a gene. The CDR3 is made up of 15 amino acids. The CDR3 loop reads CASSVERTSTGELFF. In DNA, the CDR3 is TGTGCCAGCAGCGTAGAGAGGACTAGCACCGGGGAGCTGTTTTTT.